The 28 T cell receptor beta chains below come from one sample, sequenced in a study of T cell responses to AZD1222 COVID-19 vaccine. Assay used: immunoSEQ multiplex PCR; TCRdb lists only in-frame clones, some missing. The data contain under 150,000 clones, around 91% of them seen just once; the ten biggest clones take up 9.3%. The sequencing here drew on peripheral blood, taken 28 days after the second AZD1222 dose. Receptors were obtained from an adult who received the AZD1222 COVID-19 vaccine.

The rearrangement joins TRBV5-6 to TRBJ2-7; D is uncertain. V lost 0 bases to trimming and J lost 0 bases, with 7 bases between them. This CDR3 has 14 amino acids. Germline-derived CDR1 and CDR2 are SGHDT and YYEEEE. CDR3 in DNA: TGTGCCAGCAGCTTGGGCCCCCACTCCTACGAGCAGTACTTC. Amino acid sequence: CASSLGPHSYEQYF.

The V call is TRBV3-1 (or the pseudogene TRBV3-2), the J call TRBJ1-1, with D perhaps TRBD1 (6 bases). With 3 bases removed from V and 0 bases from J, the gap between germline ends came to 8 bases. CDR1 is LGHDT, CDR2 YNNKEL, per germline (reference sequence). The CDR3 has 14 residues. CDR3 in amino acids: CASSQGAMNTEAFF. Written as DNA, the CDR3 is TGTGCCAGCAGCCAGGGGGCGATGAACACTGAAGCTTTCTTT.

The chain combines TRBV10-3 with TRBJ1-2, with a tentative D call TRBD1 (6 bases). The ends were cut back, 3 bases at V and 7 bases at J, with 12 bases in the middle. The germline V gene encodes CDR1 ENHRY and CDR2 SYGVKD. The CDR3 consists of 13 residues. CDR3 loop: CAISESGASGYTF. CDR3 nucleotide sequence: TGTGCCATCAGTGAATCAGGGGCAAGTGGCTACACCTTC.

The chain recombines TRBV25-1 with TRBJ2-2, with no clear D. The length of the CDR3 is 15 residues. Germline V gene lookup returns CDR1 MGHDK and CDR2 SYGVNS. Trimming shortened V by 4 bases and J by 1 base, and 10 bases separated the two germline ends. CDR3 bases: TGTGCCAGCAGTGGACACGCTCTGAACACCGGGGAGCTGTTTTTT. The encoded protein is CASSGHALNTGELFF.

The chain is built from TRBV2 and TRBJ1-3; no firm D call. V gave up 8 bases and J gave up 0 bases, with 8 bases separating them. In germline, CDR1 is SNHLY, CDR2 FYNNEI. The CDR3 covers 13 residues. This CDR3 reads CASLGLSGNTIYF. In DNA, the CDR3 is TGTGCCAGCCTAGGTCTCTCTGGAAACACCATATATTTT.

The CDR3 sequence is CASSENNHRAGEQYF. The CDR3, as DNA: TGTGCCAGCAGTGAAAACAACCACAGGGCTGGCGAGCAGTACTTC. The chain employs TRBV2 and TRBJ2-7; D might be TRBD1 (6 bases). The germline V gene has CDR1 SNHLY and CDR2 FYNNEI. This CDR3 has 15 residues. V lost 2 bases to trimming and J lost 6 bases, with 17 bases between them.

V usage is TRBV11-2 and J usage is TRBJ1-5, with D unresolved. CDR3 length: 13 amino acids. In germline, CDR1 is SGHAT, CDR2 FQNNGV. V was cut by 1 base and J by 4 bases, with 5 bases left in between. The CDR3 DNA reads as TGTGCCAGCAGCTTAGTTTTTAATCAGCCCCAGCATTTT. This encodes CASSLVFNQPQHF.

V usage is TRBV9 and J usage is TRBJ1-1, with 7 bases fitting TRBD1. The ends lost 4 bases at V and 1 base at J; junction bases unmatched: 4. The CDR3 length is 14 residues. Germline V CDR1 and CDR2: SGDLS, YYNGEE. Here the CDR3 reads CASSPTGENTEAFF. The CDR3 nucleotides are TGTGCCAGCAGCCCAACAGGGGAGAACACTGAAGCTTTCTTT.

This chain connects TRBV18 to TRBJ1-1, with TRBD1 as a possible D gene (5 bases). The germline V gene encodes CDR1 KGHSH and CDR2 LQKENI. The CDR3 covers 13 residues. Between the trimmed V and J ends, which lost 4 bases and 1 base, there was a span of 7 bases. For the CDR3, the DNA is TGTGCCAGCTCACTAGGGGCGAACACTGAAGCTTTCTTT. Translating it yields CASSLGANTEAFF. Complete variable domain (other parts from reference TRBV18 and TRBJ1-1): NAGVMQNPRHLVRRRGQEARLRCSPMKGHSHVYWYRQLPEEGLKFMVYLQKENIIDESGMPKERFSAEFPKEGPSILRIQQVVRGDSAAYFCASSLGANTEAFFGQGTRLTVV.

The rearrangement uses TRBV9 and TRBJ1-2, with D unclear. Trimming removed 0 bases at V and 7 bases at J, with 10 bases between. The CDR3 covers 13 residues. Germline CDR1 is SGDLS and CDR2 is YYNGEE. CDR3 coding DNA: TGTGCCAGCAGCGTAGACTCCTCAAGTGGCTACACCTTC. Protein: CASSVDSSSGYTF. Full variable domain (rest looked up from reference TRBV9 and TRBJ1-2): DSGVTQTPKHLITATGQRVTLRCSPRSGDLSVYWYQQSLDQGLQFLIQYYNGEERAKGNILERFSAQQFPDLHSELNLSSLELGDSALYFCASSVDSSSGYTFGSGTRLTVV.

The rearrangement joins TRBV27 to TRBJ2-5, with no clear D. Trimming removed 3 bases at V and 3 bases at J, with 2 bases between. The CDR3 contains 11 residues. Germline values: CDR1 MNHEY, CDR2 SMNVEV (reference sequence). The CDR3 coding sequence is TGTGCCAGCAGTTTTAAAGAGACCCAGTACTTC. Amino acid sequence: CASSFKETQYF.

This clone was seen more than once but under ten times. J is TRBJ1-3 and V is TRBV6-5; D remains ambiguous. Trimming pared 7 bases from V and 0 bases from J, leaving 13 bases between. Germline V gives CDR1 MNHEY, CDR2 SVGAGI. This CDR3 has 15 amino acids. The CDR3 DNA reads TGTGCCAGCACCAAAGAGCCGAGCTCTGGAAACACCATATATTTT. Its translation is CASTKEPSSGNTIYF.

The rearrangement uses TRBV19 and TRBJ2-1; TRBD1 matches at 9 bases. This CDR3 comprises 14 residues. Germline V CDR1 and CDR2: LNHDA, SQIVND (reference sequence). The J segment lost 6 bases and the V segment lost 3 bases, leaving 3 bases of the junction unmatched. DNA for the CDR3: TGTGCCAGTAGTATTTGGACAGGGGCCAATGAGCAGTTCTTC. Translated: CASSIWTGANEQFF.

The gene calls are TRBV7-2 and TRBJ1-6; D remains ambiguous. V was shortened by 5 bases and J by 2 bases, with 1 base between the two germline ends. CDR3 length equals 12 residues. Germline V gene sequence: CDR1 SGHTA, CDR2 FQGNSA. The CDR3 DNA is TGTGCCAGCAGCCCCTATAATTCACCCCTCCACTTT. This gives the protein CASSPYNSPLHF.

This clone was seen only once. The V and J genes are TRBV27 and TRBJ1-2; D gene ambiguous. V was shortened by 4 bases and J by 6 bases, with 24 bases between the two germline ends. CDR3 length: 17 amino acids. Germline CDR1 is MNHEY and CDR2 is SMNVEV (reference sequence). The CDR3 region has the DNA TGTGCCAGCAGTTCTTATGTGGGAGAGGGCCGAGAGAATGGCTACACCTTC. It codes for CASSSYVGEGRENGYTF.

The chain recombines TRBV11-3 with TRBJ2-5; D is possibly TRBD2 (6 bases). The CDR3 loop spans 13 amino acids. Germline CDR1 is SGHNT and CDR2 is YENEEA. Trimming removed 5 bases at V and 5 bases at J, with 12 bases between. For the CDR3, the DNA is TGTGCCAGCAGCCTTGGACTACGCGAGACCCAGTACTTC. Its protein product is CASSLGLRETQYF.

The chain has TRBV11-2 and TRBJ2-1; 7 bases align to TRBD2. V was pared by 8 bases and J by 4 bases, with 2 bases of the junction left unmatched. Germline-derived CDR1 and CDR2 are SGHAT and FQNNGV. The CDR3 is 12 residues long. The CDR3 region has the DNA TGTGCCAGCCTAGCGGATTACAATGAGCAGTTCTTC. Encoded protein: CASLADYNEQFF.

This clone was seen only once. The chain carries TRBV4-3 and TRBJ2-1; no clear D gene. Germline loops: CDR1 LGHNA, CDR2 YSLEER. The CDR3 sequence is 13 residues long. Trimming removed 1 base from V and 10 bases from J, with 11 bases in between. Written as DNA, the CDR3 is TGCGCCAGCAGCCAAGCTGAGCACAGAGAGCAGTTCTTC. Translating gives CASSQAEHREQFF.

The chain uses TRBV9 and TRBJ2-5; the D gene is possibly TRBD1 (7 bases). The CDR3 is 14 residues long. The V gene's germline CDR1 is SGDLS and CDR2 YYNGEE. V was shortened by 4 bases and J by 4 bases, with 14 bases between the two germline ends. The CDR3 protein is CASSPSQGGETQYF. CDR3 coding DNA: TGTGCCAGCAGCCCATCGCAGGGGGGAGAGACCCAGTACTTC.

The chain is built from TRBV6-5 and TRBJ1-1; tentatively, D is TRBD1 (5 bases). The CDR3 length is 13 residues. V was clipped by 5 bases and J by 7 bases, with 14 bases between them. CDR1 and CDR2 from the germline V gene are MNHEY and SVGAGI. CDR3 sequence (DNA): TGTGCCAGCAGTCTAAACAGGCAAGGTGAAGCTTTCTTT. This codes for CASSLNRQGEAFF.

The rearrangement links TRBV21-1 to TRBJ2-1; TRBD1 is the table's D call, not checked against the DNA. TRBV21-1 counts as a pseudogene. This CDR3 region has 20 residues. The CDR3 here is CASSKALGTGGARVFGEQFF. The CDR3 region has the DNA TGTGCCAGCAGCAAAGCGCTTGGGACAGGGGGCGCACGGGTATTTGGTGAGCAGTTCTTC.

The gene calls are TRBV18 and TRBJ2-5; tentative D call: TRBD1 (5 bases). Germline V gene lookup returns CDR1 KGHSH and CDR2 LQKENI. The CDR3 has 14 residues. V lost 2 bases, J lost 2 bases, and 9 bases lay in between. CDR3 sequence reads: CASSPGRQQETQYF. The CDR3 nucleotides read TGTGCCAGCTCACCAGGCCGACAGCAAGAGACCCAGTACTTC.

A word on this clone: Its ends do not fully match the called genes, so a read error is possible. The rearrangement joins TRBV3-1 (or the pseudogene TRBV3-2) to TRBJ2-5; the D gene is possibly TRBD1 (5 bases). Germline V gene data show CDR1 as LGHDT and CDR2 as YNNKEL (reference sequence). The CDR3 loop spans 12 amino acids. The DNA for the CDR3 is TGTGCCAGCAGCCAAACCTCAGGGCCGTCGGACTTC. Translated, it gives CASSQTSGPSDF.

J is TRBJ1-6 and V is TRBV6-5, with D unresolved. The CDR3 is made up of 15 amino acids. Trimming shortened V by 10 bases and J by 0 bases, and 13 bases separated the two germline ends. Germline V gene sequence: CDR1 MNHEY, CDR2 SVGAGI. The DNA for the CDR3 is TGTGCCACCAAAGGCAGCAGCTCCTATAATTCACCCCTCCACTTT. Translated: CATKGSSSYNSPLHF.

CDR3 bases: TGTGCCAGCAGCTTAAGAGGGACCCTCGGGGGATACACTGAAGCTTTCTTT. This sequence encodes CASSLRGTLGGYTEAFF. This chain links TRBV7-2 with TRBJ1-1; weak D call: TRBD1 (5 bases). Trimming took 2 bases from V and 3 from J, leaving 19 bases between them. Germline-derived CDR1 and CDR2 are SGHTA and FQGNSA. This CDR3 comprises 17 residues.

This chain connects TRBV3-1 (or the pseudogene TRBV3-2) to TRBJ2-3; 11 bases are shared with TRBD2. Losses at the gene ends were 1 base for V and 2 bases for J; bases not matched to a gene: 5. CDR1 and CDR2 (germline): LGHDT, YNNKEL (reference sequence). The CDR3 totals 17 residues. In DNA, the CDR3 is TGTGCCAGCAGCCAAGGCTTAGCGGGGGGGAACACAGATACGCAGTATTTT. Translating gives CASSQGLAGGNTDTQYF.

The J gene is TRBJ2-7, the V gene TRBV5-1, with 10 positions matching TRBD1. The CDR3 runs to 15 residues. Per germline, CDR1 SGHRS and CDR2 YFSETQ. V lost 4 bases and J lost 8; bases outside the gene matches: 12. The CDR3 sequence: CASSQGTGDTSKQYF. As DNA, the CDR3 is TGCGCCAGCAGCCAGGGGACAGGGGATACTTCAAAGCAGTACTTC.

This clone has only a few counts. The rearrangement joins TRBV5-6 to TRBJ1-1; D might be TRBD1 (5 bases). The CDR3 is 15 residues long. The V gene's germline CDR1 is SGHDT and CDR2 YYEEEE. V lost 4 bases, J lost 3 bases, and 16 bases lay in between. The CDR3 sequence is CASSVPFGGYTEAFF. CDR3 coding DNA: TGTGCCAGCAGCGTGCCGTTCGGGGGTTACACTGAAGCTTTCTTT.